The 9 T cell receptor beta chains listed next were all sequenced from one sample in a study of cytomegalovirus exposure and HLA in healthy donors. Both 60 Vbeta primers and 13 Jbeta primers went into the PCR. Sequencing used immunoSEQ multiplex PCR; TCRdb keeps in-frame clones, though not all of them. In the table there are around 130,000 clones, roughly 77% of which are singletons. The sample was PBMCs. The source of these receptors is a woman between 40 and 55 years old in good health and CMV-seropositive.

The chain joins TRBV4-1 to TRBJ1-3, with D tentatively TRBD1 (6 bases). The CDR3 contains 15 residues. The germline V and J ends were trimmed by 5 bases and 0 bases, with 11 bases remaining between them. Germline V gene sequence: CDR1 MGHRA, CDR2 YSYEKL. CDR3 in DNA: TGCGCCAGCAGCTCACCAGGGGCCTCTGGAAACACCATATATTTT. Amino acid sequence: CASSSPGASGNTIYF.

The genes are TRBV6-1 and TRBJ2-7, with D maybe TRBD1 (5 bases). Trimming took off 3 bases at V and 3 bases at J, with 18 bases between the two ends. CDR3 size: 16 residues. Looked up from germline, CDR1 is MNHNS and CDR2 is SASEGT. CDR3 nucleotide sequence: TGTGCCAGCAGTGACATTACAGCTGTGGGGCTCTACGAGCAGTACTTC. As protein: CASSDITAVGLYEQYF.

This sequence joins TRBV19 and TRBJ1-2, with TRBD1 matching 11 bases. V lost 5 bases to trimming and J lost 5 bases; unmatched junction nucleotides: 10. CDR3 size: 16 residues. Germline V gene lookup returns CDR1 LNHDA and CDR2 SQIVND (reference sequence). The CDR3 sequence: CASSLNRDRGIYGYTF. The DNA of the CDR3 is TGTGCCAGTAGTTTGAACCGGGACAGGGGGATATATGGCTACACCTTC.

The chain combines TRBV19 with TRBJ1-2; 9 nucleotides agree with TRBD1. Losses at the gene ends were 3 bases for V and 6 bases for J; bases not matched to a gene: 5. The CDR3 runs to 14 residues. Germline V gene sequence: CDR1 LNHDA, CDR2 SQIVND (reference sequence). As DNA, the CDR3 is TGTGCCAGTAGTATCGTACAGGGGGCAGATGGCTACACCTTC. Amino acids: CASSIVQGADGYTF.

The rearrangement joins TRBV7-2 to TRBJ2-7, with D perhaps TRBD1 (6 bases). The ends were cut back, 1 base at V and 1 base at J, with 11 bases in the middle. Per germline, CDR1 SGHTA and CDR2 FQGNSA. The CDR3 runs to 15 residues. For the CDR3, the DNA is TGTGCCAGCAGCTTAGGTCAGGGGATATCCTACGAGCAGTACTTC. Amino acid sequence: CASSLGQGISYEQYF.

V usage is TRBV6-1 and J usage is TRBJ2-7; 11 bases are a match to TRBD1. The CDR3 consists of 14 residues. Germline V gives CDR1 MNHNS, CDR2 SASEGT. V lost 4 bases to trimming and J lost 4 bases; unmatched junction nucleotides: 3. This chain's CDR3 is CASSAGTGGYEQYF. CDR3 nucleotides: TGTGCCAGCAGTGCCGGGACAGGGGGGTACGAGCAGTACTTC.

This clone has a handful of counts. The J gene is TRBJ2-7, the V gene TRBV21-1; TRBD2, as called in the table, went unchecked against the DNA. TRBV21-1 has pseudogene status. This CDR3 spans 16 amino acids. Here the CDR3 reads CASSNPPGGSGHEQYF. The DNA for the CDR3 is TGTGCCAGCAGCAACCCACCGGGAGGGTCCGGGCACGAGCAGTACTTC.

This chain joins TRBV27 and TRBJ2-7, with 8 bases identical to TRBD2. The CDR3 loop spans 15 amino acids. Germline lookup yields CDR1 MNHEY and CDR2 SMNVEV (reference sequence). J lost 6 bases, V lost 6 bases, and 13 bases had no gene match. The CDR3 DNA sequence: TGTGCCAGCAGCCCCACTAGCGGAGTCCTCTCCGAGCAGTACTTC. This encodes CASSPTSGVLSEQYF.

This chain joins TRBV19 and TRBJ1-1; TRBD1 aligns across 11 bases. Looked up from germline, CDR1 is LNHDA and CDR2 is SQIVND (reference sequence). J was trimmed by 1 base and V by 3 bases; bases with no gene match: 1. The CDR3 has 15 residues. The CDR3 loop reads CASSMDRGRNTEAFF. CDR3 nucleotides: TGTGCCAGTAGTATGGACAGGGGGCGGAACACTGAAGCTTTCTTT.